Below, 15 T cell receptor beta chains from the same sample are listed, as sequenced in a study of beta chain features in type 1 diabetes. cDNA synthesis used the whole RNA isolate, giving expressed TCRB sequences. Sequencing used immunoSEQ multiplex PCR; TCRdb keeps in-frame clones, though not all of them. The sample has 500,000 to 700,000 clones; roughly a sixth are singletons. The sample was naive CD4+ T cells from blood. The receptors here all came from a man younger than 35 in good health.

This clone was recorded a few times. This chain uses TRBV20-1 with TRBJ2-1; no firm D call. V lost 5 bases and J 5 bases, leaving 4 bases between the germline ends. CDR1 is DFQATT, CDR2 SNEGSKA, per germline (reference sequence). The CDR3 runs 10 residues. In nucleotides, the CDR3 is TGCAGTGCTCCAGACAATGAGCAGTTCTTC. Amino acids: CSAPDNEQFF.

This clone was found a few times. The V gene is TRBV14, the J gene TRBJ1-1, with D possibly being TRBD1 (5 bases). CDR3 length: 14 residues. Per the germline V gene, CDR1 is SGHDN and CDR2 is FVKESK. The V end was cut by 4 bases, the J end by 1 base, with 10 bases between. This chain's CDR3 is CASSRTPRNTEAFF. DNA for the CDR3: TGTGCCAGCAGCCGGACACCCAGGAACACTGAAGCTTTCTTT. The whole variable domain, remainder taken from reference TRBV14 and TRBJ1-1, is EAGVTQFPSHSVIEKGQTVTLRCDPISGHDNLYWYRRVMGKEIKFLLHFVKESKQDESGMPNNRFLAERTGGTYSTLKVQPAELEDSGVYFCASSRTPRNTEAFFGQGTRLTVV.

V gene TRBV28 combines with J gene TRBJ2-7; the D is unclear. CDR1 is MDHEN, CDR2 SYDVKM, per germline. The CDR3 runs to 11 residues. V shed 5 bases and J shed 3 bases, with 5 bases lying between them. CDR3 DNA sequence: TGTGCCAGCAGTATCAGCTACGAGCAGTACTTC. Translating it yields CASSISYEQYF.

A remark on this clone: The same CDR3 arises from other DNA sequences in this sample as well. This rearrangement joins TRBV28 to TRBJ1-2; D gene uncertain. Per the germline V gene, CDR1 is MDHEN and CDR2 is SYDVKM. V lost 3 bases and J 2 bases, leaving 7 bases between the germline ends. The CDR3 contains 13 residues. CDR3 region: CASSLGRNYGYTF. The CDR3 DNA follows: TGTGCCAGCAGTTTGGGCCGGAACTATGGCTACACCTTC.

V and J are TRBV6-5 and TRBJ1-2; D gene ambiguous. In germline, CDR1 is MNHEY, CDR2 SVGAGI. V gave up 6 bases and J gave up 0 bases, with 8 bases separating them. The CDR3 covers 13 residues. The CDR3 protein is CASRGNSNYGYTF. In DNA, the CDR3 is TGTGCCAGCAGAGGCAACTCTAACTATGGCTACACCTTC.

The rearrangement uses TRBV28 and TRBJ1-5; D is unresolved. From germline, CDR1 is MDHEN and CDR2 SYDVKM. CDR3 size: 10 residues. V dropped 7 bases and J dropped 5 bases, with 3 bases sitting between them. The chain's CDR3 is CASNDQPQHF. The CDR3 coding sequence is TGTGCCAGCAATGATCAGCCCCAGCATTTT. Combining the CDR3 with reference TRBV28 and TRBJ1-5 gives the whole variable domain DVKVTQSSRYLVKRTGEKVFLECVQDMDHENMFWYRQDPGLGLRLIYFSYDVKMKEKGDIPEGYSVSREKKERFSLILESASTNQTSMYLCASNDQPQHFGDGTRLSIL.

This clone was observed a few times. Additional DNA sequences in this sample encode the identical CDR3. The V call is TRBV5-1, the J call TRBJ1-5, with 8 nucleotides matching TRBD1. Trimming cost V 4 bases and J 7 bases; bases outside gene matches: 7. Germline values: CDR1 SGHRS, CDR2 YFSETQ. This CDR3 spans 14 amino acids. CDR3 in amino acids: CASSPDRGGQPQHF. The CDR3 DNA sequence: TGCGCCAGCAGCCCCGACAGGGGCGGGCAGCCCCAGCATTTT.

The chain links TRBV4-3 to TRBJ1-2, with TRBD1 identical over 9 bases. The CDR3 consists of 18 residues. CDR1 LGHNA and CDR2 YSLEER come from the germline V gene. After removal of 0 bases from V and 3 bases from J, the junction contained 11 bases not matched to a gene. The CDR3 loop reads CASSQDRRTGGGYYGYTF. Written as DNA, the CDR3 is TGCGCCAGCAGCCAAGATCGTCGAACAGGGGGCGGTTACTATGGCTACACCTTC.

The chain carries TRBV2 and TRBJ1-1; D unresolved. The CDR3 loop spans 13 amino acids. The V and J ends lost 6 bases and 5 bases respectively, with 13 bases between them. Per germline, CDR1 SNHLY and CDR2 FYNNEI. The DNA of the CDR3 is TGTGCCAGCAGCACAGCCCCGAAAACTGAAGCTTTCTTT. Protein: CASSTAPKTEAFF.

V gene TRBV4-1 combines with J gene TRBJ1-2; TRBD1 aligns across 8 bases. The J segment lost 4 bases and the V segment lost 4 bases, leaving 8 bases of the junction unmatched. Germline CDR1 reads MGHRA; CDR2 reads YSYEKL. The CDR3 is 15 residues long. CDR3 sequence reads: CASSLLGQGSYGYTF. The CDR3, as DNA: TGCGCCAGCAGCCTTCTCGGACAGGGAAGCTATGGCTACACCTTC.

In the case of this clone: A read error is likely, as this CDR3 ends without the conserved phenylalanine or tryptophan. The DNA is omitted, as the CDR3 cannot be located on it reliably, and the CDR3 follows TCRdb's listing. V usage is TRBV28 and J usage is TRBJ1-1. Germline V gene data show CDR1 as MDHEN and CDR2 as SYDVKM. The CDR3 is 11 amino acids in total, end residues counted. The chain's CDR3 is CASSFSGQRPE.

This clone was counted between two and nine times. The CDR3 protein is CSAEDRIEQYF. As DNA, the CDR3 is TGCAGTGCTGAGGACAGGATCGAGCAGTACTTC. The chain uses TRBV20-1 and TRBJ2-7; 7 bases are shared with TRBD1. Germline V gives CDR1 DFQATT, CDR2 SNEGSKA (reference sequence). This CDR3 contains 11 residues. V trimming: 5 bases; J trimming: 6 bases; junction bases outside the gene matches: 4.

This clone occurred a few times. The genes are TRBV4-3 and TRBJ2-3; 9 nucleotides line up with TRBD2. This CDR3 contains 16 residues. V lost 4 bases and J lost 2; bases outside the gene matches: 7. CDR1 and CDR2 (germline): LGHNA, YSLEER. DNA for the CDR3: TGCGCCAGCAGCCTTGAGAGCGGGAGGCCCACAGATACGCAGTATTTT. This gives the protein CASSLESGRPTDTQYF.

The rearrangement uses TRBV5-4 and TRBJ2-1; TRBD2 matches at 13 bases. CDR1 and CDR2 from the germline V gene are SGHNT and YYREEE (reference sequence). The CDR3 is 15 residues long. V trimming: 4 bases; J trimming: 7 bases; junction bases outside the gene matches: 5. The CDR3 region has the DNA TGTGCCAGCAGCCCACGACTAGCGGGAGGAAATGAGCAGTTCTTC. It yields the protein CASSPRLAGGNEQFF.

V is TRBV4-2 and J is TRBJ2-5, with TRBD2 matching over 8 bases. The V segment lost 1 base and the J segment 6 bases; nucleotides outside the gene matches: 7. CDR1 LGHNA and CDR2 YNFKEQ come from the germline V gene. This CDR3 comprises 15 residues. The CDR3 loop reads CASSQVRGGIKTQYF. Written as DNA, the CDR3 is TGTGCCAGCAGCCAAGTACGGGGGGGCATAAAGACCCAGTACTTC.